This T cell receptor (beta chain) was retrieved from a study of human T cells and chemical hapten exposure. Findings and limits, study-wide: Expanded TCRs grouped into significantly more large CDR3 similarity clusters than controls produced.

The time point here: patch test 1, 2 weeks after DPC sensitization. Documented treatment: therapeutic diphenylcyclopropenone sensitization with weekly scalp DPC. About this clonotype: Antigen: not known.

Trimming removed 0 bases at V and 6 bases at J, with 14 bases between. Germline CDR1 and CDR2: LGHDT and YNNKEL (reference sequence). The CDR3 contains 15 residues. In TCRdb, the RACE reads were re-called with MiXCR into one record per CDR3 protein. This table holds approximately 80,000 distinct CDR3 sequences, roughly 7.2% found once. This sequence was found in a woman aged 25 to 45 with alopecia areata. Some clones in this sample may be carry-over from other donors' samples. This sample comprised whole blood, obtained in connection with sensitization to the hapten diphenylcyclopropenone (DPC). The chain couples TRBV3-1 to TRBJ1-1; D might be TRBD1 (5 bases). Written as DNA, the CDR3 is TGTGCCAGCAGCCAAGATTTGGGGGGAGGGTCTGAAGCTTTCTTT. Translation gives CASSQDLGGGSEAFF.